This TCR beta chain was captured in a study of shared clonotypes between healthy human individuals. Clones were sequenced by immunoSEQ multiplex PCR, and TCRdb holds only the in-frame ones, with some missing. This table has under 850,000 clones, 72% appearing once. Germline CDR1 and CDR2: MGHDK and SYGVNS. The CDR3 sequence is 13 residues long. Trimming shortened V by 2 bases and J by 6 bases, and 11 bases separated the two germline ends. The sample consisted of memory CD4+ T cells sorted from blood. The subset is: CD45RA-negative fraction. The V and J genes are TRBV25-1 and TRBJ2-7; tentatively, D is TRBD2 (6 bases). This clonotype was sampled from a woman in her twenties or thirties in good health. CDR3 protein: CASSERGTGEQYF. In DNA, the CDR3 is TGTGCCAGCAGTGAACGGGGGACCGGCGAGCAGTACTTC.